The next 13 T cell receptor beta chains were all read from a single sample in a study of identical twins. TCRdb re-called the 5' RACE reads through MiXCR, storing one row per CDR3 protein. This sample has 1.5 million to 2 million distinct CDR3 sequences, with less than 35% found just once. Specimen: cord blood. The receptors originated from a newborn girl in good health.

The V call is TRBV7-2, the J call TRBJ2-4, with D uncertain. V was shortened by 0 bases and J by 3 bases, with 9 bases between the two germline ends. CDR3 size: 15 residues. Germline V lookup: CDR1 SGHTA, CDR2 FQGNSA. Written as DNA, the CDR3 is TGTGCCAGCAGCTTAGCGGGCTCCTTCAAAAACATTCAGTACTTC. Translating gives CASSLAGSFKNIQYF.

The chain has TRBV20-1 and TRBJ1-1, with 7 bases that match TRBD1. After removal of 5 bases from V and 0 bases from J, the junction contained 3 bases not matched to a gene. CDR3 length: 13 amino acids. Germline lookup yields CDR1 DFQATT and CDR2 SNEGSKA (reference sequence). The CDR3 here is CSAQTGLNTEAFF. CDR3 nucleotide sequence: TGCAGTGCTCAGACAGGGCTGAACACTGAAGCTTTCTTT.

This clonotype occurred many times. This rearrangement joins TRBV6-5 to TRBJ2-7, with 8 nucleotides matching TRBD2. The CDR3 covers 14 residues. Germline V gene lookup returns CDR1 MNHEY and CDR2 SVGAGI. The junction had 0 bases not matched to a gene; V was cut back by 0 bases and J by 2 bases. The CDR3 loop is CASSYSLAAYEQYF. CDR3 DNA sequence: TGTGCCAGCAGTTACTCACTAGCGGCCTACGAGCAGTACTTC.

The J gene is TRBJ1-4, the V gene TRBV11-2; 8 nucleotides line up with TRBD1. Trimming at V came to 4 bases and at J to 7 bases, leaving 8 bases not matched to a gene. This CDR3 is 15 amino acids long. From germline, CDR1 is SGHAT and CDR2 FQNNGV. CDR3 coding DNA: TGTGCCAGCAGCTCCTTCCGGACAGGGTTTGAAAAACTGTTTTTT. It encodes CASSSFRTGFEKLFF.

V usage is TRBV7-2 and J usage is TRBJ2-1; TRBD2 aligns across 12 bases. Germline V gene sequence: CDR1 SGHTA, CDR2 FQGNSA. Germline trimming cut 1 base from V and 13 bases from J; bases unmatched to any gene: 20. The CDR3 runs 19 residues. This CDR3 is CASSLGLAGGLRAKNIQFF. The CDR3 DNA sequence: TGTGCCAGCAGCTTAGGTCTAGCGGGAGGGCTTAGGGCCAAAAACATTCAGTTCTTC. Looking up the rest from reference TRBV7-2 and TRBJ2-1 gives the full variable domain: GAGVSQSPSNKVTEKGKDVELRCDPISGHTALYWYRQSLGQGLEFLIYFQGNSAPDKSGLPSDRFSAERTGGSVSTLTIQRTQQEDSAVYLCASSLGLAGGLRAKNIQFFGPGTRLTVL.

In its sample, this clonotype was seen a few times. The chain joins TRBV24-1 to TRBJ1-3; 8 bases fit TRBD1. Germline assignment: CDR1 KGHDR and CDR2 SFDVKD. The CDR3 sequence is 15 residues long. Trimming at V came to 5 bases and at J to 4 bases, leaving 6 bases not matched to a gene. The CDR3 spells CATSAGRGPGNTIYF. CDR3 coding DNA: TGTGCCACCAGTGCAGGCAGGGGGCCAGGAAACACCATATATTTT.

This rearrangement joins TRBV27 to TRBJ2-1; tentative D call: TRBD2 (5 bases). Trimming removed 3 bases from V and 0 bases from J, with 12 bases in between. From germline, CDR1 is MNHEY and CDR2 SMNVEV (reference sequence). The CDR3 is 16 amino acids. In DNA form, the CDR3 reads TGTGCCAGCAGTTTGAGCGGAGCCATCTCCTACAATGAGCAGTTCTTC. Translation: CASSLSGAISYNEQFF.

The DNA for the CDR3 is TGTGCCAGCAGCTCTAGTCGGGAGGATGAAGGGGATAACTATGGCTACACCTTC. Translation gives CASSSSREDEGDNYGYTF. The chain combines TRBV7-9 with TRBJ1-2; D is perhaps TRBD1 (5 bases). The V end was cut by 4 bases, the J end by 1 base, with 22 bases between. From germline, CDR1 is SEHNR and CDR2 FQNEAQ (reference sequence). The CDR3 has 18 amino acids.

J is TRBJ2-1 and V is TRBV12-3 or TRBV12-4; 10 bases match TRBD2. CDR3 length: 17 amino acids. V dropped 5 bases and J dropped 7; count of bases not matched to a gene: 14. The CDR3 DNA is TGTGCCAGCAGTGCCAGGACTAGCGGAGGGCCCTGGAATGAGCAGTTCTTC. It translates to CASSARTSGGPWNEQFF.

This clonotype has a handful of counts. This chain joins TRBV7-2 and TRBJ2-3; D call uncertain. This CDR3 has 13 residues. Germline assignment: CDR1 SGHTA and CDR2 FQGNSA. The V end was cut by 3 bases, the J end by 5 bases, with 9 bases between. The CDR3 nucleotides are TGTGCCAGCAGCTTGGCCCACCGAGATACGCAGTATTTT. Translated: CASSLAHRDTQYF.

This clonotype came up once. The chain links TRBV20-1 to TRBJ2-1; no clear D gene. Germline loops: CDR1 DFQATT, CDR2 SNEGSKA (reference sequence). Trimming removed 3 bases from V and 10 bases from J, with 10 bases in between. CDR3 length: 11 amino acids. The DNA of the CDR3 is TGCAGTGCTAGGACCTCCTACGAGCAGTTCTTC. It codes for CSARTSYEQFF.

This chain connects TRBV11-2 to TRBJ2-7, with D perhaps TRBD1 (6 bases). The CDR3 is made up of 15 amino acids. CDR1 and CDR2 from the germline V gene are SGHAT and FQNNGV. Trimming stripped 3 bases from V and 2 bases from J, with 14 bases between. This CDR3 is CASSFAGTSTYEQYF. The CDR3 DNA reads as TGTGCCAGCAGCTTCGCCGGGACATCTACCTACGAGCAGTACTTC.

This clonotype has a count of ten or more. The CDR3 nucleotides are TGTGCCAGCAGTTACGTAGATACGCAGTATTTT. Protein: CASSYVDTQYF. V gene TRBV6-5 combines with J gene TRBJ2-3; D remains ambiguous. Trimming pared 2 bases from V and 5 bases from J, leaving 2 bases between. The CDR3 totals 11 residues. Looked up from germline, CDR1 is MNHEY and CDR2 is SVGAGI.